The clone carrying this TCR beta chain was observed a few times. Repertoires were generated with immunoSEQ multiplex PCR, while TCRdb's copy carries only in-frame clones and drops some. Of more than 150,000 clones in the sample, around 82% were seen once. The data are from a study of blood T cell repertoires in COVID-19. This CDR3 comprises 16 residues. V lost 5 bases, J lost 0 bases, and 14 bases lay in between. Per the germline V gene, CDR1 is SGHTA and CDR2 is FQGNSA. Material for sequencing was PBMCs or T cells enriched from blood (not recorded which). This clonotype originated in a man aged 35 to 55 who had recovered from COVID-19. The rearrangement links TRBV7-2 to TRBJ1-3, with D maybe TRBD1 (6 bases). Here the CDR3 reads CASSTQGRVSGNTIYF. CDR3 nucleotide sequence: TGTGCCAGCAGCACACAGGGTCGGGTCTCTGGAAACACCATATATTTT.